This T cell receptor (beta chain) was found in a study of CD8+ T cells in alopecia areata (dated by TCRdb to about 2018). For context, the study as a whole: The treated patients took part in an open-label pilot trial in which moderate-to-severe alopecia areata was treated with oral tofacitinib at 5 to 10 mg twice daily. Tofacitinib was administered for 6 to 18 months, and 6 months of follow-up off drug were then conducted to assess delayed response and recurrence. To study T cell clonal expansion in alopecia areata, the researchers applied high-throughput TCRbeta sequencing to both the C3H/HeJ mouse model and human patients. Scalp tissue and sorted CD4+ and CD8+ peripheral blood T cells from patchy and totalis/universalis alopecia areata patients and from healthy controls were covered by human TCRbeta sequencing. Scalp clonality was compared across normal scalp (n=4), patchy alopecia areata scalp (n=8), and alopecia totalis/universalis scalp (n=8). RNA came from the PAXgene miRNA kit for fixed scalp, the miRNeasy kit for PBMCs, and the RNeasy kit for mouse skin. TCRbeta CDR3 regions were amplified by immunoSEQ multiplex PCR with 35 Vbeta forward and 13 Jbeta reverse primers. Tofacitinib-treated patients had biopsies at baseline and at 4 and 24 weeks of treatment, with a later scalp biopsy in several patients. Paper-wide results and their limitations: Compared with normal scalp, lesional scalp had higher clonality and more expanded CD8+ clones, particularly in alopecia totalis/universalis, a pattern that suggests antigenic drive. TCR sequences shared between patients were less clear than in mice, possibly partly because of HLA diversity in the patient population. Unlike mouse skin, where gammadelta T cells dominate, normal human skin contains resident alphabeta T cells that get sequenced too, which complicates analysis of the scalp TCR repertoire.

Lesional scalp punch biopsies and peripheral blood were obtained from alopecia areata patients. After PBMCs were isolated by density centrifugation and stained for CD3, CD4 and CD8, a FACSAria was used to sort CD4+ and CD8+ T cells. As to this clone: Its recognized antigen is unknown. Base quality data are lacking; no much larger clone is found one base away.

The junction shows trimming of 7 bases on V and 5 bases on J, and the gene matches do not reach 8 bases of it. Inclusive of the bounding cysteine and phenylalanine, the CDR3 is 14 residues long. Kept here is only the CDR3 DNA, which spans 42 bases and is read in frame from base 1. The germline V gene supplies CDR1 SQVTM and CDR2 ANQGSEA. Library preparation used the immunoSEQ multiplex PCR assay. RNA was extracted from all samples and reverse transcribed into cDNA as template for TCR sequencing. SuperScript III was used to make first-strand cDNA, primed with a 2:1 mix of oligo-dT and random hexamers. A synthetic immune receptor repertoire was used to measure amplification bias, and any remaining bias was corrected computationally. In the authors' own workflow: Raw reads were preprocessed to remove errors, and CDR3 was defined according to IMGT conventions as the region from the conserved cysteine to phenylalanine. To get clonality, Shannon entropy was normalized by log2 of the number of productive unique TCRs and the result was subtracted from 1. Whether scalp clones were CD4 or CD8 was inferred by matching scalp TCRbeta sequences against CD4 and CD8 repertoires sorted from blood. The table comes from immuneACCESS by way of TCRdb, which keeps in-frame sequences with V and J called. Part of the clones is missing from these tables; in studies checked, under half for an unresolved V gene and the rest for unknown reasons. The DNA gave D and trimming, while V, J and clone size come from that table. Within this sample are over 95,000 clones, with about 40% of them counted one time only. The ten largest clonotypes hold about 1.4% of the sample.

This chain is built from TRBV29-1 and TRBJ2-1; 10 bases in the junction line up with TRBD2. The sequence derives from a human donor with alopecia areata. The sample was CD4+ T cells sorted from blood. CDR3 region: CSGSSSGRDNEQFF. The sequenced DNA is TGCAGCGGTTCATCTAGCGGGAGAGACAATGAGCAGTTCTTC.